This entry concerns a single T cell receptor (beta chain). This sample is part of a study of T cell responses to AZD1222 COVID-19 vaccine. Profiling relied on immunoSEQ multiplex PCR, and the TCRdb table lists in-frame clones only, not all of them. Among around 140,000 clones listed, more than 85% were seen once. This CDR3 spans 12 amino acids. V was shortened by 1 base and J by 15 bases, with 10 bases between the two germline ends. Germline V gene lookup returns CDR1 MGHRA and CDR2 YSYEKL. The chain is built from TRBV4-1 and TRBJ1-6; D is perhaps TRBD1 (6 bases). The sequence came from an adult in good health. This material consisted of peripheral blood, taken on day 0 of AZD1222 vaccination. The CDR3 spells CASSQGGQHLHF. For the CDR3, the DNA is TGCGCCAGCAGCCAAGGGGGGCAGCACCTCCACTTT.